A single sample is the source of the 31 T cell receptor beta chains below, sequenced in a study of T cells in localized non-small cell lung cancer. Sequencing was performed with immunoSEQ multiplex PCR; in TCRdb, only in-frame clones are kept and a portion is missing. The sample holds about 4,100 clones, more than 35% seen once. The material was lung tumor tissue, obtained before any cancer treatment. These receptor sequences come from a woman aged 40-69 years with stage I lung adenocarcinoma.

The chain has TRBV28 and TRBJ1-5; D call uncertain. The germline CDR1 and CDR2 sequences are MDHEN and SYDVKM. The CDR3 is made up of 15 amino acids. V was clipped by 3 bases and J by 3 bases, with 12 bases between them. The CDR3 DNA follows: TGTGCCAGCAGTTTCTCGACGGGTCCCAATCAGCCCCAGCATTTT. Protein sequence: CASSFSTGPNQPQHF.

This clone was detected only a few times. The V and J genes are TRBV9 and TRBJ2-5, with 7 bases fitting TRBD2. This CDR3 comprises 15 residues. The ends lost 3 bases at V and 5 bases at J; junction bases unmatched: 10. Looked up from germline, CDR1 is SGDLS and CDR2 is YYNGEE. The CDR3 sequence is CASSASPSTSETQYF. In DNA form, the CDR3 reads TGTGCCAGCAGCGCCAGCCCCTCGACTAGCGAGACCCAGTACTTC.

This chain uses TRBV29-1 with TRBJ2-3, with 7 positions matching TRBD2. This CDR3 spans 14 amino acids. The germline CDR1 and CDR2 sequences are SQVTM and ANQGSEA. V lost 8 bases to trimming and J lost 3 bases; unmatched junction nucleotides: 11. The CDR3 loop is CSCTAGEVTDTQYF. The CDR3 bases are TGCAGCTGTACCGCGGGGGAGGTGACAGATACGCAGTATTTT.

In its sample, this clone was seen a few times. The DNA for the CDR3 is TGTGCCAGCAGCCGACTAGAGGGTAATGAGCAGTTCTTC. Its protein is CASSRLEGNEQFF. The chain carries TRBV6-8 and TRBJ2-1; TRBD2 is a possible D gene (6 bases). The CDR3 is 13 residues long. CDR1 and CDR2 (germline): MNHGY, SAAAGT. Trimming took off 6 bases at V and 7 bases at J, with 13 bases between the two ends.

The gene calls are TRBV6-8 and TRBJ2-1, with D possibly matching TRBD1 (6 bases). Trimming took off 10 bases at V and 7 bases at J, with 20 bases between the two ends. CDR1 and CDR2 (germline): MNHGY, SAAAGT. The CDR3 runs to 14 residues. The CDR3 DNA follows: TGTGCCATCAGGGGAGCGGAGCGCTATAATGAGCAGTTCTTC. Its protein product is CAIRGAERYNEQFF.

The chain is built from TRBV5-1 and TRBJ2-2, with D possibly TRBD1 on 6 matching bases. The V and J ends lost 2 bases and 4 bases respectively, with 15 bases between them. The CDR3 is 16 residues long. Germline CDR1 reads SGHRS; CDR2 reads YFSETQ. The CDR3 coding sequence is TGCGCCAGCAGCTTTCGGGACAACCCGGCCACCGGGGAGCTGTTTTTT. This sequence encodes CASSFRDNPATGELFF.

The rearrangement uses TRBV19 and TRBJ1-1; 8 bases align to TRBD1. There are 13 residues in the CDR3. The junction had 7 bases not matched to a gene; V was cut back by 5 bases and J by 8 bases. CDR1 is LNHDA and CDR2 is SQIVND in the germline V gene (reference sequence). The chain's CDR3 is CASSRGQGREAFF. The CDR3 DNA sequence: TGTGCCAGTAGTCGCGGACAGGGTAGGGAAGCTTTCTTT.

This clone showed up just once. The J gene is TRBJ2-2, the V gene TRBV18; 9 bases fit TRBD1. The trim removed 3 bases at V and 2 bases at J, leaving 10 bases unmatched. The CDR3 sequence is 18 residues long. In germline, CDR1 is KGHSH, CDR2 LQKENI. The CDR3: CASSPNPGTGKNTGELFF. The CDR3 DNA reads TGTGCCAGCTCACCCAATCCTGGGACAGGGAAAAACACCGGGGAGCTGTTTTTT.

CDR3 DNA sequence: TGTGCCTCCGGGGCGGAATATAGCAATCAGCCCCAGCATTTT. Translation gives CASGAEYSNQPQHF. The chain combines TRBV19 with TRBJ1-5, with D tentatively TRBD1 (5 bases). Germline-derived CDR1 and CDR2 are LNHDA and SQIVND (reference sequence). This CDR3 is built from 14 residues. V was pared by 11 bases and J by 0 bases, with 14 bases between.

This clone ranks as medium-sized (0.01 to 0.1%). This sequence joins TRBV9 and TRBJ2-5; TRBD2 is a possible D gene (5 bases). Germline assignment: CDR1 SGDLS and CDR2 YYNGEE. With 5 bases removed from V and 0 bases from J, the gap between germline ends came to 14 bases. The CDR3 covers 15 residues. The DNA of the CDR3 is TGTGCCAGCAGGAAGGCGGGCAGCCACCAAGAGACCCAGTACTTC. As protein: CASRKAGSHQETQYF. Together with reference TRBV9 and TRBJ2-5, the CDR3 gives the full variable domain: DSGVTQTPKHLITATGQRVTLRCSPRSGDLSVYWYQQSLDQGLQFLIQYYNGEERAKGNILERFSAQQFPDLHSELNLSSLELGDSALYFCASRKAGSHQETQYFGPGTRLLVL.

This chain connects TRBV5-1 to TRBJ1-4, with D perhaps matching TRBD1 (5 bases). The CDR3 totals 16 residues. The germline V gene encodes CDR1 SGHRS and CDR2 YFSETQ. V lost 4 bases to trimming and J lost 4 bases, with 17 bases between them. CDR3 region: CASSLFGGGDNEKLFF. Written as DNA, the CDR3 is TGCGCCAGCAGCCTGTTCGGTGGGGGGGATAATGAAAAACTGTTTTTT.

In its sample, this clone ranks as large. The rearrangement joins TRBV30 to TRBJ1-5; D is perhaps TRBD1 (6 bases). Germline loops: CDR1 GTSNPN, CDR2 SVGIG (reference sequence). Trimming removed 1 base at V and 7 bases at J, with 14 bases between. The CDR3 has 14 residues. The CDR3 is CAWSGPGDGQPQHF. CDR3 nucleotides: TGTGCCTGGAGTGGTCCAGGGGACGGGCAGCCCCAGCATTTT.

This clone was seen a handful of times. The V and J genes are TRBV28 and TRBJ2-3, with D possibly being TRBD1 (6 bases). Per the germline V gene, CDR1 is MDHEN and CDR2 is SYDVKM. The V and J ends lost 7 bases and 2 bases respectively, with 13 bases between them. This CDR3 region has 14 residues. CDR3 sequence: CASTLQGFTDTQYF. The CDR3 nucleotides are TGTGCCAGCACCCTACAGGGATTCACAGATACGCAGTATTTT.

The chain joins TRBV19 to TRBJ2-2, with 12 bases that match TRBD2. Trimming at V came to 4 bases and at J to 3 bases, leaving 15 bases not matched to a gene. This CDR3 contains 20 residues. The germline V gene has CDR1 LNHDA and CDR2 SQIVND (reference sequence). The CDR3 sequence: CASSTFFASGRAGDTGELFF. For the CDR3, the DNA is TGTGCCAGTAGTACATTCTTTGCTAGCGGGAGGGCCGGGGACACCGGGGAGCTGTTTTTT.

This clone was counted only a few times. In nucleotides, the CDR3 is TGCGCCAGCAGCTTGATGAGGGAGGGAGACATTCAGTACTTC. It specifies CASSLMREGDIQYF. V is TRBV5-1 and J is TRBJ2-4; 7 bases match TRBD2. This CDR3 has 14 amino acids. Germline values: CDR1 SGHRS, CDR2 YFSETQ. Trimming cost V 1 base and J 8 bases; bases outside gene matches: 6.

Relative to its sample, this clone is medium-sized. The genes are TRBV7-1 and TRBJ1-4, with no clear D. TRBV7-1 is sorted into the ORF group, with uncertain function. CDR3 size: 13 residues. The ends were cut back, 5 bases at V and 8 bases at J, with 12 bases in the middle. DNA of the CDR3: TGTGCCAGCAGCCCCCCCGCGTCGGAAAAACTGTTTTTT. It codes for CASSPPASEKLFF.

This chain links TRBV18 with TRBJ2-7; D may correspond to TRBD1 or TRBD2 (6 bases each). CDR1 is KGHSH and CDR2 is LQKENI in the germline V gene. V was pared by 0 bases and J by 7 bases, with 16 bases between. The length of the CDR3 is 15 residues. CDR3 nucleotide sequence: TGTGCCAGCTCACCACCAACGGGGGCGACGGGGGAGCAGTACTTC. It yields the protein CASSPPTGATGEQYF. Variable domain in full (rest from reference TRBV18 and TRBJ2-7): NAGVMQNPRHLVRRRGQEARLRCSPMKGHSHVYWYRQLPEEGLKFMVYLQKENIIDESGMPKERFSAEFPKEGPSILRIQQVVRGDSAAYFCASSPPTGATGEQYFGPGTRLTVT.

This clone occurred a few times. V and J are TRBV28 and TRBJ2-2; TRBD1 is a possible D gene (5 bases). Germline CDR1 is MDHEN and CDR2 is SYDVKM. This CDR3 is 14 amino acids long. Trimming took 10 bases from V and 0 from J, leaving 12 bases between them. CDR3 in DNA: TGTGCCAACGGACACATCGCGAACACCGGGGAGCTGTTTTTT. Protein: CANGHIANTGELFF.

The chain uses TRBV1 and TRBJ1-2. TRBV1 is recorded as a pseudogene. The CDR3 covers 15 residues. CDR3 region: CASSQRPGSNYGYTF. In DNA, the CDR3 is TGCGCCAGCAGCCAACGACCCGGCTCTAACTATGGCTACACCTTC.

This clone was seen a handful of times. This chain joins TRBV9 and TRBJ2-3; TRBD2 agrees at 9 bases. This CDR3 has 16 amino acids. Losses at the gene ends were 0 bases for V and 3 bases for J; bases not matched to a gene: 5. Germline CDR1 and CDR2: SGDLS and YYNGEE. CDR3 sequence (DNA): TGTGCCAGCAGCGTAGAAGCTAGCGGGACGACAGATACGCAGTATTTT. Translated, it gives CASSVEASGTTDTQYF.

This clone was detected ten times or more. The rearrangement uses TRBV11-3 and TRBJ1-1, with D possibly being TRBD1 (5 bases). The CDR3 is 16 residues long. V was cut by 2 bases and J by 1 base, with 14 bases left in between. Per germline, CDR1 SGHNT and CDR2 YENEEA. CDR3 in amino acids: CASSLYPTAKNTEAFF. DNA of the CDR3: TGTGCCAGCAGCTTATACCCGACAGCAAAGAACACTGAAGCTTTCTTT.

The genes are TRBV6-8 and TRBJ2-7; 8 bases are a match to TRBD2. V was pared by 8 bases and J by 3 bases, with 9 bases of the junction left unmatched. The CDR3 is 14 residues long. Germline-derived CDR1 and CDR2 are MNHGY and SAAAGT. The CDR3 protein is CASQGGTRLYEQYF. CDR3 nucleotides: TGTGCCAGCCAAGGAGGGACTAGACTCTACGAGCAGTACTTC.

Sample share makes this clone medium-sized. The V gene is TRBV9, the J gene TRBJ1-1; D remains unclear. The CDR3 is 15 amino acids. Looked up from germline, CDR1 is SGDLS and CDR2 is YYNGEE. Trimming removed 3 bases from V and 5 bases from J, with 17 bases in between. The chain's CDR3 is CASSASPTVLTEAFF. In nucleotides, the CDR3 is TGTGCCAGCAGCGCCTCACCTACAGTGTTAACTGAAGCTTTCTTT. Combining the CDR3 with reference TRBV9 and TRBJ1-1 gives the whole variable domain DSGVTQTPKHLITATGQRVTLRCSPRSGDLSVYWYQQSLDQGLQFLIQYYNGEERAKGNILERFSAQQFPDLHSELNLSSLELGDSALYFCASSASPTVLTEAFFGQGTRLTVV.

The J gene is TRBJ2-1, the V gene TRBV28, with D perhaps assigned TRBD1 or TRBD2 (5 bases each). Germline loops: CDR1 MDHEN, CDR2 SYDVKM. The CDR3 covers 14 residues. V gave up 6 bases and J gave up 0 bases, with 9 bases separating them. CDR3 nucleotides: TGTGCCAGCAGGAGTGGGGGCTCCTACAATGAGCAGTTCTTC. Amino acid sequence: CASRSGGSYNEQFF.

The V call is TRBV7-7, the J call TRBJ2-7, with D perhaps given as TRBD1 or TRBD2 (5 bases each). There are 14 residues in the CDR3. CDR1 is SSHAT, CDR2 FNYEAQ, per germline (reference sequence). Deletions cut 4 bases from V and 3 bases from J, with 13 bases between. The CDR3 DNA sequence: TGTGCCAGCAGCTCTCGGTGGGGGTACTACGAGCAGTACTTC. This translates into CASSSRWGYYEQYF.

This clone has only a few counts. This chain links TRBV30 with TRBJ2-7, with TRBD1 matching 8 bases. CDR3 length: 17 residues. J lost 0 bases, V lost 2 bases, and 12 bases had no gene match. CDR1 and CDR2 (germline): GTSNPN, SVGIG (reference sequence). CDR3 protein: CAWSLTRQGMSSYEQYF. CDR3 in DNA: TGTGCCTGGAGTTTGACCAGACAGGGGATGAGCTCCTACGAGCAGTACTTC. Variable domain in full (rest from reference TRBV30 and TRBJ2-7): SQTIHQWPATLVQPVGSPLSLECTVEGTSNPNLYWYRQAAGRGLQLLFYSVGIGQISSEVPQNLSASRPQDRQFILSSKKLLLSDSGFYLCAWSLTRQGMSSYEQYFGPGTRLTVT.

The J gene is TRBJ1-1, the V gene TRBV14, with D perhaps TRBD1 (5 bases). The V end lost 4 bases, the J end lost 4 bases, and 13 bases lay between the germline ends. Germline loops: CDR1 SGHDN, CDR2 FVKESK. There are 14 residues in the CDR3. The CDR3 loop is CASSRQTGPTEAFF. CDR3 coding DNA: TGTGCCAGCAGCCGACAGACGGGACCCACTGAAGCTTTCTTT.

V and J are TRBV19 and TRBJ1-1; D gene ambiguous. Germline assignment: CDR1 LNHDA and CDR2 SQIVND (reference sequence). Trimming stripped 2 bases from V and 5 bases from J, with 3 bases between. The CDR3 consists of 11 residues. For the CDR3, the DNA is TGTGCCAGTAGTATAAAAACTGAAGCTTTCTTT. This gives the protein CASSIKTEAFF.

This clone was seen only a few times. The chain uses TRBV6-8 and TRBJ1-2; no reliable D call. Germline assignment: CDR1 MNHGY and CDR2 SAAAGT. The CDR3 sequence is 14 residues long. V dropped 0 bases and J dropped 3 bases, with 8 bases sitting between them. CDR3 DNA sequence: TGTGCCAGCAGTTACTCGAAACTGGACTATGGCTACACCTTC. Translated: CASSYSKLDYGYTF.

The chain carries TRBV9 and TRBJ2-2; TRBD1 might be the D (5 bases). This CDR3 is 14 amino acids long. CDR1 SGDLS and CDR2 YYNGEE come from the germline V gene. Between the trimmed V and J ends, which lost 5 bases and 5 bases, there was a span of 13 bases. The CDR3 sequence is CASSEMGPTGELFF. The CDR3 bases are TGTGCCAGCAGTGAAATGGGGCCGACCGGGGAGCTGTTTTTT.

The J gene is TRBJ2-2, the V gene TRBV30; D gene uncertain. The CDR3 runs to 12 residues. V lost 4 bases, J lost 3 bases, and 6 bases lay in between. The germline CDR1 and CDR2 sequences are GTSNPN and SVGIG (reference sequence). CDR3 loop: CAWTVYTGELFF. CDR3 coding DNA: TGTGCCTGGACGGTGTACACCGGGGAGCTGTTTTTT.